This is a list of T cell receptor beta chains from one sample in a study of T cells after yellow fever vaccination. Each CDR3 protein gets one entry after TCRdb re-called the 5' RACE reads with MiXCR. The data hold about 300,000 distinct CDR3 sequences, with under 9% observed a single time. The sequences come from CD4+ T cells sorted from PBMCs, collected 5 days after the yellow fever booster vaccination. The receptors originated from a man in his late teens or twenties who received the YFV17D yellow fever vaccine. Each CDR3 is given with its conserved first and last residue. Fields, in order: J gene, D gene, clone size, V gene, CDR3 DNA, CDR3 protein. A D gene is named only where the DNA matches it firmly. Size tells how often a clone was seen (once, few, many) or the class of an expanded clone, and some rows leave it out.

J gene: TRBJ2-5; D gene: TRBD1; clone size: few; V gene: TRBV6-2/TRBV6-3; CDR3 DNA: TGTGCCAGCAGTGCCGGGACAGGGGGCCAGGAGACCCAGTACTTC; CDR3 protein: CASSAGTGGQETQYF
J gene: TRBJ2-7; D gene: TRBD1; clone size: many; V gene: TRBV30; CDR3 DNA: TGTGCCTGGCAGAAGCAGGGGGCCTCCGAGCAGTACTTC; CDR3 protein: CAWQKQGASEQYF
J gene: TRBJ2-1; D gene: TRBD1; clone size: many; V gene: TRBV2; CDR3 DNA: TGTGCCAGCAGTCCTGACAGGGGTGGATACAATGAGCAGTTCTTC; CDR3 protein: CASSPDRGGYNEQFF
J gene: TRBJ2-1; D gene: TRBD2; clone size: -; V gene: TRBV9; CDR3 DNA: TGTGCCAGCAGCGGACTCGGACTAGCGGGGAATTCCTACAATGAGCAGTTCTTC; CDR3 protein: CASSGLGLAGNSYNEQFF
J gene: TRBJ1-2; D gene: TRBD1; clone size: few; V gene: TRBV6-1; CDR3 DNA: TGTGCCAGCAGTCCTTTGGGTGGGACAGGGGAATTGGTCTATGGCTACACCTTC; CDR3 protein: CASSPLGGTGELVYGYTF
J gene: TRBJ2-3; D gene: -; clone size: -; V gene: TRBV7-9; CDR3 DNA: TGTGCCAGCAGCTTAGCGCGTTTCACTAGCACAGATACGCAGTATTTT; CDR3 protein: CASSLARFTSTDTQYF
J gene: TRBJ2-1; D gene: -; clone size: few; V gene: TRBV5-1; CDR3 DNA: TGCGCCAGCAGCTTGGGGACTATCTACAATGAGCAGTTCTTC; CDR3 protein: CASSLGTIYNEQFF
J gene: TRBJ2-5; D gene: TRBD2; clone size: -; V gene: TRBV12-3/TRBV12-4; CDR3 DNA: TGTGCCAGCAGTCCGCAGGGACTAGCACAGTACTTC; CDR3 protein: CASSPQGLAQYF
J gene: TRBJ2-3; D gene: -; clone size: -; V gene: TRBV6-5; CDR3 DNA: TGTGCCAGCAGTTACTCGGTCCCCACAGATACGCAGTATTTT; CDR3 protein: CASSYSVPTDTQYF
J gene: TRBJ2-5; D gene: TRBD2; clone size: -; V gene: TRBV6-1; CDR3 DNA: TGTGCCAGCAGACTAGCGGGGACCTGGGCTGAGACCCAGTACTTC; CDR3 protein: CASRLAGTWAETQYF
J gene: TRBJ1-2; D gene: -; clone size: -; V gene: TRBV4-2; CDR3 DNA: TGTGCCAGCAGCCAAAATAGTGGCTACACCTTC; CDR3 protein: CASSQNSGYTF
J gene: TRBJ2-1; D gene: TRBD2; clone size: many; V gene: TRBV30; CDR3 DNA: TGTGCCTGGAACACGGGACTAGCAGCCAATGAGCAGTTCTTC; CDR3 protein: CAWNTGLAANEQFF
J gene: TRBJ2-5; D gene: -; clone size: many; V gene: TRBV7-2; CDR3 DNA: TGTGCCAGCAGCCCGGGGGCCTTTTCCGGTTGGTACCAAGAGACCCAGTACTTC; CDR3 protein: CASSPGAFSGWYQETQYF
J gene: TRBJ1-1; D gene: -; clone size: -; V gene: TRBV6-2/TRBV6-3; CDR3 DNA: TGTGCCAGCAGTTACGGGCAGGGACCCACTGAAGCTTTCTTT; CDR3 protein: CASSYGQGPTEAFF
J gene: TRBJ1-2; D gene: TRBD1; clone size: -; V gene: TRBV9; CDR3 DNA: TGTGCCAGCAGCGTAGAAAGGGGGCCGGGAAGCTATGGCTACACCTTC; CDR3 protein: CASSVERGPGSYGYTF
J gene: TRBJ1-4; D gene: -; clone size: few; V gene: TRBV18; CDR3 DNA: TGTGCCAGCTCAAAGCGACAGGAACCTGAAAAACTGTTTTTT; CDR3 protein: CASSKRQEPEKLFF
J gene: TRBJ2-5; D gene: -; clone size: -; V gene: TRBV4-3; CDR3 DNA: TGCGCCAGCAGCCGGAGCTCGAGCAGGGTAGAGACCCAGTACTTC; CDR3 protein: CASSRSSSRVETQYF
J gene: TRBJ1-5; D gene: -; clone size: few; V gene: TRBV9; CDR3 DNA: TGTGCCAGCAGCGTTGGACAGAACAATCAGCCCCAGCATTTT; CDR3 protein: CASSVGQNNQPQHF
J gene: TRBJ1-5; D gene: -; clone size: few; V gene: TRBV4-1; CDR3 DNA: TGCGCCAGCAGCTTGACAGAGGGGGGCCAGCCCCAGCATTTT; CDR3 protein: CASSLTEGGQPQHF
J gene: TRBJ2-3; D gene: -; clone size: few; V gene: TRBV28; CDR3 DNA: TGTGCCAGCAGTTTACCAGGGGGGACAGATACGCAGTATTTT; CDR3 protein: CASSLPGGTDTQYF
J gene: TRBJ2-2; D gene: -; clone size: few; V gene: TRBV12-3/TRBV12-4; CDR3 DNA: TGTGCCAGCAGTTTCCCGGGACAAACTTTGCGGGGGGAGCTGTTTTTT; CDR3 protein: CASSFPGQTLRGELFF
J gene: TRBJ2-2; D gene: TRBD2; clone size: few; V gene: TRBV9; CDR3 DNA: TGTGCCAGCAGCGTACTTCGGGGACTAGCGGGGGAGCACACCGGGGAGCTGTTTTTT; CDR3 protein: CASSVLRGLAGEHTGELFF
J gene: TRBJ2-2; D gene: -; clone size: few; V gene: TRBV7-9; CDR3 DNA: TGTGCCAGCAGCTTACTGGGGTACAACACCGGGGAGCTGTTTTTT; CDR3 protein: CASSLLGYNTGELFF
J gene: TRBJ1-4; D gene: -; clone size: -; V gene: TRBV27; CDR3 DNA: TGTGCCAGCAAAGAAATTGCAACTAATGAAAAACTGTTTTTT; CDR3 protein: CASKEIATNEKLFF
J gene: TRBJ1-5; D gene: -; clone size: -; V gene: TRBV18; CDR3 DNA: TGTGCCAGCTCACTTTACCGGGACGGCAATCAGCCCCAGCATTTT; CDR3 protein: CASSLYRDGNQPQHF
J gene: TRBJ2-5; D gene: TRBD1; clone size: -; V gene: TRBV5-6; CDR3 DNA: TGTGCCAGCAGCCGACAGGGAGCCCCAGAGACCCAGTACTTC; CDR3 protein: CASSRQGAPETQYF
J gene: TRBJ1-1; D gene: TRBD1; clone size: few; V gene: TRBV29-1; CDR3 DNA: TGCAGCGTTCGGGACAGCGCGTCCATGAACACTGAAGCTTTCTTT; CDR3 protein: CSVRDSASMNTEAFF
J gene: TRBJ1-3; D gene: -; clone size: few; V gene: TRBV10-3; CDR3 DNA: TGTGCCATCAGTTCCCAACCGGGAGGAAACACCATATATTTT; CDR3 protein: CAISSQPGGNTIYF
J gene: TRBJ2-3; D gene: -; clone size: many; V gene: TRBV5-1; CDR3 DNA: TGCGCCAGCAGCTTGGAGGGATCGGGATCGCAGTATTTT; CDR3 protein: CASSLEGSGSQYF
J gene: TRBJ1-3; D gene: TRBD1; clone size: -; V gene: TRBV5-1; CDR3 DNA: TGCGCCAGCAGCTTTCGGACAGGGACTGGAAACACCATATATTTT; CDR3 protein: CASSFRTGTGNTIYF
J gene: TRBJ2-5; D gene: -; clone size: many; V gene: TRBV7-9; CDR3 DNA: TGTGCCAGCAGCTCCAGGGGCGCAGAGACCCAGTACTTC; CDR3 protein: CASSSRGAETQYF
J gene: TRBJ1-1; D gene: -; clone size: many; V gene: TRBV7-2; CDR3 DNA: TGTGCCAGCCAGTGGAGCTTGAACACTGAAGCTTTCTTT; CDR3 protein: CASQWSLNTEAFF
J gene: TRBJ2-3; D gene: TRBD1; clone size: few; V gene: TRBV4-1; CDR3 DNA: TGCGCCAGCAGTCCCCAGGGGGCGAGTGCAGATACGCAGTATTTT; CDR3 protein: CASSPQGASADTQYF
J gene: TRBJ2-3; D gene: -; clone size: few; V gene: TRBV7-2; CDR3 DNA: TGTGCCAGCAGCTTACAACCGCTAGGGGATACGCAGTATTTT; CDR3 protein: CASSLQPLGDTQYF
J gene: TRBJ1-1; D gene: -; clone size: many; V gene: TRBV4-3; CDR3 DNA: TGCGCCAGCAGCCAAGGCCCGGGGGGAGGTGAAGCTTTCTTT; CDR3 protein: CASSQGPGGGEAFF
J gene: TRBJ1-5; D gene: -; clone size: -; V gene: TRBV10-3; CDR3 DNA: TGTGCCATCAGTGAGTCGGTCTTGGGGCAGGGTGGCCAGCCCCAGCATTTT; CDR3 protein: CAISESVLGQGGQPQHF
J gene: TRBJ2-2; D gene: -; clone size: -; V gene: TRBV7-2; CDR3 DNA: TGTGCCAGCAGCTTAGCTGCGACGTCGGGCACCGGGGAGCTGTTTTTT; CDR3 protein: CASSLAATSGTGELFF
J gene: TRBJ2-2; D gene: -; clone size: many; V gene: TRBV10-3; CDR3 DNA: TGTGCCATCGGGGGGACAGAAAGGCCCGGGGAGCTGTTTTTT; CDR3 protein: CAIGGTERPGELFF
J gene: TRBJ2-1; D gene: -; clone size: -; V gene: TRBV6-6; CDR3 DNA: TGTGCCAGCGCCGAGCGACAGGAGCAGTTCTTC; CDR3 protein: CASAERQEQFF
J gene: TRBJ1-2; D gene: -; clone size: many; V gene: TRBV12-3/TRBV12-4; CDR3 DNA: TGTGCCAGCAGTTTAGGCCCCAGGGGCAGCCTTAATGGCTACACCTTC; CDR3 protein: CASSLGPRGSLNGYTF
J gene: TRBJ2-1; D gene: -; clone size: -; V gene: TRBV5-4; CDR3 DNA: TGTGCCAGCAGCTTGGGGGACGGATACAATGAGCAGTTCTTC; CDR3 protein: CASSLGDGYNEQFF
J gene: TRBJ1-3; D gene: -; clone size: few; V gene: TRBV29-1; CDR3 DNA: TGCAGCGTTGCCGAGGCGGGAAACACCATATATTTT; CDR3 protein: CSVAEAGNTIYF
J gene: TRBJ1-2; D gene: TRBD1; clone size: few; V gene: TRBV5-1; CDR3 DNA: TGCGCCAGCAGCTTGGAGGGGGCGAAAGGCTACACCTTC; CDR3 protein: CASSLEGAKGYTF
J gene: TRBJ2-5; D gene: -; clone size: few; V gene: TRBV28; CDR3 DNA: TGTGCCAGCAGTTTTTTCGGGACATCAGAGACCCAGTACTTC; CDR3 protein: CASSFFGTSETQYF